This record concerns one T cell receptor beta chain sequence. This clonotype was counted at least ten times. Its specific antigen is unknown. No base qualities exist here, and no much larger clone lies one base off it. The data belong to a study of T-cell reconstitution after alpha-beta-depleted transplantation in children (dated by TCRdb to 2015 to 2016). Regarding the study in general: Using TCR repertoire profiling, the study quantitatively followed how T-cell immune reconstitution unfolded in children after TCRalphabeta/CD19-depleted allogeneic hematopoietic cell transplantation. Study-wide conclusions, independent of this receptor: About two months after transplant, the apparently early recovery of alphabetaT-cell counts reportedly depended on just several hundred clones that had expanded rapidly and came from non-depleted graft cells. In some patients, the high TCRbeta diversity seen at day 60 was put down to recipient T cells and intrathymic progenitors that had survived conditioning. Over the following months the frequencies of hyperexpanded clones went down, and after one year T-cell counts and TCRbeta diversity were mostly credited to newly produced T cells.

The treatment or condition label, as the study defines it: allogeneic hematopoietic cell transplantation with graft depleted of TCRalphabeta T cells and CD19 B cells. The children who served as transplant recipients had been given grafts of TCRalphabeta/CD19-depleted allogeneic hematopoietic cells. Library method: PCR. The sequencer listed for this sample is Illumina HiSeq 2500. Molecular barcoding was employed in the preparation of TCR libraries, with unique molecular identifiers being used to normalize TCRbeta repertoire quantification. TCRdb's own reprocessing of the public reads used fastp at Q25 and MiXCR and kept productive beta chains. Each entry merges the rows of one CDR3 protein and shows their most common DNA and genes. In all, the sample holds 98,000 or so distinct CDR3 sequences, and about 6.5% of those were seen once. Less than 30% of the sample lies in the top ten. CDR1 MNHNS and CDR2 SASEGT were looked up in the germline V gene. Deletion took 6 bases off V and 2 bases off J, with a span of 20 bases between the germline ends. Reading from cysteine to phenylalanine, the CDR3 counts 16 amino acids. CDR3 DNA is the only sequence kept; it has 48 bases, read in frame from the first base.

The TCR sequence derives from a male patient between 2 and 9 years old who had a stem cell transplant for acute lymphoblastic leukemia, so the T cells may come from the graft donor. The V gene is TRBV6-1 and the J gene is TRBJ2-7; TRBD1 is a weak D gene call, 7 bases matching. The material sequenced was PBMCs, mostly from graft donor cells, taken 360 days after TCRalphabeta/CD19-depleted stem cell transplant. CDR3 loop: CASRDRRRERTYEQYF. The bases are TGTGCCAGCAGGGACAGGAGACGGGAGAGGACCTACGAGCAGTACTTC.